This is a list of T cell receptor beta chains from one sample in a study of cytomegalovirus exposure and HLA in healthy donors. TCRdb keeps only in-frame clones here, not all; method: immunoSEQ multiplex PCR. In the table there are more than 35,000 clones, approximately 70% of which are singletons. Sequenced input: PBMCs. The receptors derive from a man aged 35 to 55 in good health and CMV-seronegative. Both conserved end residues are part of each CDR3. A D gene is named only where the DNA matches it firmly. Not every row has a clone size; where given, it reads once, few, many or a size class.

few,TRBV6-6,NA,TRBJ1-1,TGTGCCAGCACGGAATGGGGGGGCACTGAAGCTTTCTTT,CASTEWGGTEAFF
few,TRBV2,TRBD2,TRBJ2-7,TGTGCCAGCAGACCACTAGCGGGGGGGGTCTCCGAGCAGTACTTC,CASRPLAGGVSEQYF
NA,TRBV6-5,NA,TRBJ1-2,TGTGCCAGCAGCTATGACAGCTATGGCTACACCTTC,CASSYDSYGYTF
NA,TRBV9,TRBD2,TRBJ2-3,TGTGCCAGCAGCCCCCCAGGGCGGGGGGTATTTCGGACGCAGTATTTT,CASSPPGRGVFRTQYF
NA,TRBV4-3,NA,TRBJ1-6,TGCGCCAGCAGTCAGTCGTACAGACGTAATTCACCCCTCCACTTT,CASSQSYRRNSPLHF
NA,TRBV30,NA,TRBJ2-1,TGTGCCTGGAGTCCACTACCGAGCTCCTACAATGAGCAGTTCTTC,CAWSPLPSSYNEQFF
once,TRBV6-5,TRBD1,TRBJ1-3,TGTGCCAGCAGATCAGGGGGCTCTGGAAACACCATATATTTT,CASRSGGSGNTIYF
few,TRBV6-6,TRBD1,TRBJ1-6,TGTGCCAGCAGTCACGGGACAGCTTATAATTCACCCCTCCACTTT,CASSHGTAYNSPLHF
NA,TRBV7-2,NA,TRBJ2-7,TGTGCCAGCAGCTTCGGGGATATGACATACGAGCAGTACTTC,CASSFGDMTYEQYF
NA,TRBV28,TRBD1,TRBJ1-2,TGTGCCAGCAGTCCAAGACAGGGGAGTAACTATGGCTACACCTTC,CASSPRQGSNYGYTF
NA,TRBV5-1,TRBD1,TRBJ1-6,TGCGCCAGCAACGAGGGGGCCTCCTATAATTCACCCCTCCACTTT,CASNEGASYNSPLHF
NA,TRBV9,TRBD2,TRBJ2-5,TGTGCCAGCAGCCGCCGTGGCGGGGGGGAAGAGACCCAGTACTTC,CASSRRGGGEETQYF
NA,TRBV6-5,TRBD2,TRBJ2-1,TGTGCCAGCAGTTACGGCCTAGCGGGGGTTCGGAATGAGCAGTTCTTC,CASSYGLAGVRNEQFF
NA,TRBV29-1,TRBD1,TRBJ1-1,TGCAGCGCTCCGGGACAGGGGGAAGAGAACACTGAAGCTTTCTTT,CSAPGQGEENTEAFF
NA,TRBV27,NA,TRBJ2-3,TGTGCCAGCAGTCCAGGAGGGGCAGATACGCAGTATTTT,CASSPGGADTQYF
NA,TRBV13,TRBD2,TRBJ2-2,TGTGCCAGCAGCCGATACGGGACTAGCGCCGGGGAGCTGTTTTTT,CASSRYGTSAGELFF
NA,TRBV9,NA,TRBJ2-2,TGTGCCAGCAGCCAATCACGGGGTCCAAACACCGGGGAGCTGTTTTTT,CASSQSRGPNTGELFF
few,TRBV11-2,NA,TRBJ2-5,TGTGCCAGCAGCTTGGGGCACCAAGAGACCCAGTACTTC,CASSLGHQETQYF
medium-sized,TRBV6-5,TRBD2,TRBJ2-4,TGTGCCAGCAGCCGGGGCGGGGGAGACAAAAACATTCAGTACTTC,CASSRGGGDKNIQYF
few,TRBV6-1,NA,TRBJ2-5,TGTGCCAGCACCAGGGTTATTGTGGAGACCCAGTACTTC,CASTRVIVETQYF
NA,TRBV9,TRBD1,TRBJ1-1,TGTGCCAGCAGCACCACAGGGGGCCGCACTGAAGCTTTCTTT,CASSTTGGRTEAFF
NA,TRBV7-6,TRBD1,TRBJ2-7,TGTGCCAGCAGCTTCGCAGACAGGGCTGACCCCTACGAGCAGTACTTC,CASSFADRADPYEQYF
NA,TRBV7-2,NA,TRBJ1-6,TGTGCCAGCAGCTTAAACAGGGAGGGGTCACCCCTCCACTTT,CASSLNREGSPLHF
once,TRBV28,NA,TRBJ2-2,TGTGCCAGCAGTTGGGGGGCCGGGGAGCTGTTTTTT,CASSWGAGELFF
NA,TRBV30,TRBD1,TRBJ1-2,TGTGCCTGGAGTGGCGGACAGGCAGACTATGGCTACACCTTC,CAWSGGQADYGYTF
NA,TRBV6-1,NA,TRBJ2-7,TGTGCCAGCGCCGTCTCTAGCGAGCAGTACTTC,CASAVSSEQYF
NA,TRBV18,TRBD1,TRBJ2-1,TGTGCCAGCTCACCTTCGAGACAGGGGGCGAAAGAGCAGTTCTTC,CASSPSRQGAKEQFF